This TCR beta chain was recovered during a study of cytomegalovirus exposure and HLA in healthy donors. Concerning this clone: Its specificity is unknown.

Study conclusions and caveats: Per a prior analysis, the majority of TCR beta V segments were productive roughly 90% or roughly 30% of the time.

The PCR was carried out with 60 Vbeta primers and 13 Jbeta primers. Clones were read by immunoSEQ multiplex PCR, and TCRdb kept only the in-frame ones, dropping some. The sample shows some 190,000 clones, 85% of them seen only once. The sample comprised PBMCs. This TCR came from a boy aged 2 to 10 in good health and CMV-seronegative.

In DNA form, the CDR3 reads TGTGCCAGCAGCCTGGACTCGACCACTGAAGCTTTCTTT. As protein: CASSLDSTTEAFF. The J gene is TRBJ1-1, the V gene TRBV6-1; D is unresolved. This CDR3 comprises 13 residues. Germline CDR1 is MNHNS and CDR2 is SASEGT. Trimming took 6 bases from V and 4 from J, leaving 12 bases between them.